This T cell receptor (beta chain) was sequenced during a study of naive and memory T cell subsets. The V gene end was trimmed by 4 bases and the J gene end by 0 bases; junction bases not matched to a gene: 8. This CDR3 is built from 16 residues. CDR1 and CDR2 (germline): SGHDT, YYEEEE. Ligated cDNA underwent four rounds of PCR with nested alpha and beta constant region primers and SP2. TCRdb re-derived calls from the 5' RACE reads in MiXCR, one entry per CDR3 protein. Among more than 55,000 distinct CDR3 sequences listed, about 7.1% were seen once. The library had UMIs added by 3' ligation of an oligonucleotide to TCR cDNA.

The chain employs TRBV5-6 and TRBJ2-3, with 7 bases matching TRBD2. This TCR was recovered from a female donor in good health. CDR3 sequence: CASSGGLDASTDTQYF. Written as DNA, the CDR3 is TGTGCCAGCAGCGGTGGACTAGACGCAAGCACAGATACGCAGTATTTT.